This T cell receptor beta chain was sequenced during a study of blood T cells in healthy people across ages. Study-level results: A strong correlation between TCR beta diversity and naive T cell percentage was seen.

Through a sample-barcoded 5' primer and a J-beta primer mix, a second PCR was run for roughly 6 to 12 cycles. TCRdb analysed the 5' RACE reads with MiXCR anew, one entry per CDR3 protein. The sample carries approximately 1.5 million distinct CDR3 sequences, about 32% recorded once. Comments on this clonotype: Its antigen is undetermined.

This CDR3 region has 14 residues. Germline CDR1 reads MGHDK; CDR2 reads SYGVNS. V was cut by 4 bases and J by 12 bases, with 18 bases left in between. The source of this sequence is a woman aged 25 to 45 in good health. Specimen: blood. V gene TRBV25-1 combines with J gene TRBJ1-4; possibly TRBD1 for D (5 bases). CDR3 sequence (DNA): TGTGCCAGCAGTGCCCGGGACGGAGGTGTTGAACTGTTTTTT. Amino acid sequence: CASSARDGGVELFF.